These 9 T cell receptor beta chains originate from one sample sequenced in a study of control samples from healthy donors and cancer patients. Produced via immunoSEQ multiplex PCR; TCRdb's table is partial and in-frame only. The sample has about 21,000 clones; roughly 84% are singletons. Sequenced: PBMCs. These receptors came from a man between 60 and 70 years old with colorectal cancer.

There are a few counts of this clone. The V call is TRBV3-1 (or the pseudogene TRBV3-2), the J call TRBJ1-3; D unclear. Between the trimmed V and J ends, which lost 4 bases and 4 bases, there was a span of 8 bases. CDR1 LGHDT and CDR2 YNNKEL come from the germline V gene (reference sequence). The CDR3 loop spans 13 amino acids. CDR3: CASSRIVGNTIYF. DNA for the CDR3: TGTGCCAGCAGCCGTATCGTCGGAAACACCATATATTTT.

The chain uses TRBV18 and TRBJ1-1; D not certain. This CDR3 is built from 13 residues. The ends were cut back, 4 bases at V and 1 base at J, with 7 bases in the middle. CDR1 is KGHSH, CDR2 LQKENI, per germline. CDR3 loop: CASSRDSNTEAFF. CDR3 in DNA: TGTGCCAGCTCACGAGACTCGAACACTGAAGCTTTCTTT. The variable domain in full, completed from reference TRBV18 and TRBJ1-1, reads NAGVMQNPRHLVRRRGQEARLRCSPMKGHSHVYWYRQLPEEGLKFMVYLQKENIIDESGMPKERFSAEFPKEGPSILRIQQVVRGDSAAYFCASSRDSNTEAFFGQGTRLTVV.

CDR3 loop: CASSSQTGTGWTYEQYF. In DNA, the CDR3 is TGTGCCAGCAGCAGTCAAACCGGGACAGGGTGGACCTACGAGCAGTACTTC. The V gene is TRBV7-8, the J gene TRBJ2-7, with TRBD1 identical over 9 bases. V dropped 5 bases and J dropped 2; count of bases not matched to a gene: 13. This CDR3 has 17 residues. CDR1 SGHVS and CDR2 FQNEAQ come from the germline V gene.

The chain has TRBV5-1 and TRBJ1-2; 11 bases agree with TRBD1. The germline V gene encodes CDR1 SGHRS and CDR2 YFSETQ. J was trimmed by 8 bases and V by 2 bases; bases with no gene match: 8. This CDR3 has 15 amino acids. Here the CDR3 reads CASSFDSGQGGGYTF. CDR3 nucleotides: TGCGCCAGCAGCTTTGACTCGGGACAGGGGGGCGGCTACACCTTC.

V usage is TRBV9 and J usage is TRBJ1-6, with a possible D match to TRBD1 (5 bases). Germline CDR1 SGDLS, CDR2 YYNGEE. CDR3 length: 15 residues. Trimming shortened V by 0 bases and J by 8 bases, and 12 bases separated the two germline ends. The CDR3 loop reads CASSVGGDAYSPLHF. The CDR3, as DNA: TGTGCCAGCAGCGTAGGGGGGGACGCCTATTCACCCCTCCACTTT.

The chain has TRBV6-5 and TRBJ1-4, with D possibly TRBD1 on 5 matching bases. The CDR3 length is 16 residues. CDR1 is MNHEY, CDR2 SVGAGI, per germline. V was pared by 2 bases and J by 3 bases, with 13 bases between. CDR3 sequence reads: CASSYVGQGANEKLFF. Here the CDR3 DNA reads TGTGCCAGCAGTTACGTAGGGCAGGGTGCTAATGAAAAACTGTTTTTT.

The chain is built from TRBV20-1 and TRBJ1-4, with D possibly being TRBD1 (5 bases). The length of the CDR3 is 12 residues. V dropped 3 bases and J dropped 5 bases, with 7 bases sitting between them. Germline V gene lookup returns CDR1 DFQATT and CDR2 SNEGSKA (reference sequence). CDR3: CSASQGNEKLFF. The CDR3 DNA is TGCAGTGCTAGTCAGGGAAATGAAAAACTGTTTTTT.

This clone is labeled medium-sized (0.01 to 0.1%). The chain recombines TRBV3-1 (or the pseudogene TRBV3-2) with TRBJ1-6; D might be TRBD1 (6 bases). The CDR3 length is 15 residues. The V and J ends lost 0 bases and 7 bases respectively, with 10 bases between them. Germline lookup yields CDR1 LGHDT and CDR2 YNNKEL (reference sequence). The CDR3 DNA reads TGTGCCAGCAGCCAAGAAAGGACAGCCAATTCACCCCTCCACTTT. It encodes CASSQERTANSPLHF.

This chain connects TRBV7-6 to TRBJ1-1, with 7 bases matching TRBD1. The V gene end was trimmed by 4 bases and the J gene end by 1 base; junction bases not matched to a gene: 6. Germline V gene data show CDR1 as SGHVS and CDR2 as FNYEAQ. This CDR3 is 15 amino acids long. The CDR3 DNA sequence: TGTGCCAGCAGCTCGCTAAAGGGGGCGAACACTGAAGCTTTCTTT. Protein: CASSSLKGANTEAFF.